The present T cell receptor beta chain was sequenced within a study of cytotoxic CD8 clonotypes in ibrutinib-treated CLL. The wider study: Included were 11 relapsed/refractory and approximately 15 treatment-naive patients, of whom fewer than 18 were IGHV unmutated.

Depths of 1 in 200,000 to 1 in 1 million T cells were the sequencing target. The assay was immunoSEQ multiplex PCR, and TCRdb's table has in-frame clones only and misses some. This table has 200,000 to 250,000 clones, about four fifths appearing once. Germline V gene sequence: CDR1 SGHVS, CDR2 FNYEAQ. V was pared by 3 bases and J by 3 bases, with 9 bases of the junction left unmatched. CDR3 length equals 16 residues. This clone was detected once. Its specificity is unknown. Findings and limits, study-wide: Sample timing was unmatched between remission and later-progressing patients; lymph nodes unstudied. Clonality climbed at ibrutinib response, then dropped toward baseline at progression.

The sequence was collected from a human donor with chronic lymphocytic leukemia. The sequenced sample was PBMCs, obtained after 12 months of ibrutinib treatment. The chain couples TRBV7-6 to TRBJ2-7; 9 bases align to TRBD1. In nucleotides, the CDR3 is TGTGCCAGCAGCTTGGACCCGGGACAGGGACTCTACGAGCAGTACTTC. Its translation is CASSLDPGQGLYEQYF.